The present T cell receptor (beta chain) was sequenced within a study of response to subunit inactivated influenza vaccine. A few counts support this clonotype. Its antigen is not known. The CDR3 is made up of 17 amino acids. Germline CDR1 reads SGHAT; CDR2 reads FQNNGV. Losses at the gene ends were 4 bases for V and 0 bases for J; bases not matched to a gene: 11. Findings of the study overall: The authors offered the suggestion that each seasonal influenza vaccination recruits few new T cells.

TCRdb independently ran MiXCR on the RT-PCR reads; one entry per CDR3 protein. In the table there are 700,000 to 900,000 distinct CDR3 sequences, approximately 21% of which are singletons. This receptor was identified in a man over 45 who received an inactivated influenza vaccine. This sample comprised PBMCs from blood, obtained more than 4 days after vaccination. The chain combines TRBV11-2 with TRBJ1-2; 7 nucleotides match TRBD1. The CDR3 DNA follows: TGTGCCAGCAGCTCCCAACTCGGCACAGGGGCTAACTATGGCTACACCTTC. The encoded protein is CASSSQLGTGANYGYTF.